In its sample, the clone carrying this T cell receptor beta chain was seen a few times. No antigen is known for it. The Oncomine TCR Beta short-read assay was applied to DNA of cultured CD4+ T cells. One entry per CDR3 protein results from TCRdb running MiXCR on the PCR reads. Here the sample spans approximately 16,000 distinct CDR3 sequences, approximately 38% being singletons. The CDR3 has 16 amino acids. CDR1 and CDR2 (germline): MNHEY, SVGEGT. Trimming stripped 2 bases from V and 9 bases from J, with 20 bases between. This sample was taken from a study of vaccination and CD4 T cells after COVID-19. Across the whole study: Convalescent participants consisted of six males and four females, two being Hispanic.

Treatment described: approximately nine-day PBMC culture with coronavirus spike peptide pools or control peptides (ViraFEST assay). It was on days 3 and 7 that half the medium was replaced with fresh IL-2 medium. The chain recombines TRBV6-2 or TRBV6-3 with TRBJ2-1; maybe TRBD2 (7 bases). Sequenced: CD4+ T cells from blood, cultured in vitro. This clonotype was sampled from a human donor who had recovered from COVID-19. The CDR3 bases are TGTGCCAGCAGTTACGAGCTAGCGGCCTTAGGGGGTGAGCAGTTCTTC. Translated, it gives CASSYELAALGGEQFF.